Below are 30 T cell receptor beta chains sequenced from a single sample in a study of beta chain features in type 1 diabetes. Every bit of the isolated RNA underwent reverse transcription, so sequencing read expressed TCRB transcripts. Only in-frame clones appear in the TCRdb table, and some are missing; sequencing was by immunoSEQ multiplex PCR. In the table there are around 500,000 clones, over 9.5% of which are singletons. Sequences were obtained from naive CD4+ T cells from blood. These receptors originate from a woman aged 18-29 years in good health.

This clone was picked up a small number of times. V gene TRBV19 combines with J gene TRBJ1-1, with D possibly TRBD1 on 6 matching bases. CDR1 and CDR2 from the germline V gene are LNHDA and SQIVND (reference sequence). Trimming shortened V by 1 base and J by 1 base, and 7 bases separated the two germline ends. The length of the CDR3 is 14 residues. In nucleotides, the CDR3 is TGTGCCAGTAGTATAGTAGGGGGGAACACTGAAGCTTTCTTT. It is translated as CASSIVGGNTEAFF.

The rearrangement uses TRBV4-3 and TRBJ1-1, with 8 bases that match TRBD1. This CDR3 has 15 amino acids. Trimming at V came to 0 bases and at J to 5 bases, leaving 5 bases not matched to a gene. CDR1 and CDR2 (germline): LGHNA, YSLEER. The CDR3 loop reads CASSQDAGGRTEAFF. In DNA form, the CDR3 reads TGCGCCAGCAGCCAAGATGCAGGGGGCCGGACTGAAGCTTTCTTT.

This clone was detected a few times. The chain is built from TRBV21-1 and TRBJ2-5; the table names TRBD2, a call not compared with the DNA. TRBV21-1 counts as a pseudogene. The CDR3 is 14 residues long. The CDR3 DNA reads TGTGCCAGCAGCATTAGAAGGAGGGAAGAGACCCAGTACTTC. The encoded protein is CASSIRRREETQYF.

The rearrangement uses TRBV30 and TRBJ2-3; a possible D gene is TRBD2 (6 bases). The V gene lost 0 bases and the J gene lost 2 bases, with 15 bases spanning the gap. The CDR3 is 16 residues long. The V gene's germline CDR1 is GTSNPN and CDR2 SVGIG (reference sequence). CDR3 protein: CAWSVGLAITTDTQYF. The DNA of the CDR3 is TGTGCCTGGAGTGTTGGTCTAGCGATCACCACAGATACGCAGTATTTT.

This clone was seen a handful of times. The V and J genes are TRBV7-9 and TRBJ2-4; 8 nucleotides align to TRBD1. Trimming cost V 10 bases and J 0 bases; bases outside gene matches: 8. Germline V CDR1 and CDR2: SEHNR, FQNEAQ (reference sequence). This CDR3 region has 15 residues. The CDR3 bases are TGTGCCACCCCCCAGGGGGCCCTAGCCAAAAACATTCAGTACTTC. Amino acid sequence: CATPQGALAKNIQYF.

The chain uses TRBV28 and TRBJ2-7; TRBD1 aligns across 8 bases. The CDR3 contains 15 residues. V trimming: 4 bases; J trimming: 4 bases; junction bases outside the gene matches: 9. The germline V gene encodes CDR1 MDHEN and CDR2 SYDVKM. The CDR3 reads CASSSGGLRGYEQYV. The CDR3, as DNA: TGTGCCAGCAGTTCAGGGGGCCTGAGAGGGTACGAGCAGTACGTC.

The chain links TRBV9 to TRBJ2-3; 7 bases agree with TRBD1. Per germline, CDR1 SGDLS and CDR2 YYNGEE. V dropped 4 bases and J dropped 2; count of bases not matched to a gene: 7. The CDR3 runs to 15 residues. For the CDR3, the DNA is TGTGCCAGCAGCTCACGACAGGGTTACACAGATACGCAGTATTTT. This encodes CASSSRQGYTDTQYF. Full variable domain (rest looked up from reference TRBV9 and TRBJ2-3): DSGVTQTPKHLITATGQRVTLRCSPRSGDLSVYWYQQSLDQGLQFLIQYYNGEERAKGNILERFSAQQFPDLHSELNLSSLELGDSALYFCASSSRQGYTDTQYFGPGTRLTVL.

In DNA form, the CDR3 reads TGTGCCAGCTCACCCTTCACAGGGGAGGCTTTCTTT. Translated, it gives CASSPFTGEAFF. This chain links TRBV18 with TRBJ1-1; the match to TRBD1 covers 7 bases. In germline, CDR1 is KGHSH, CDR2 LQKENI. The CDR3 has 12 residues. J gave up 11 bases and V 3 bases, and 6 bases lay outside the gene matches.

The CDR3 DNA reads as TGTGCCAGCAGTTTACGCGAGGATACTGAGCAGTTCTTC. Its protein product is CASSLREDTEQFF. The chain links TRBV6-1 to TRBJ2-1; D is unresolved. Per germline, CDR1 MNHNS and CDR2 SASEGT. This CDR3 is built from 13 residues. Deletions cut 5 bases from V and 9 bases from J, with 14 bases between.

The chain carries TRBV5-1 and TRBJ2-5; tentatively, D is TRBD2 (6 bases). CDR3 size: 13 residues. CDR1 and CDR2 from the germline V gene are SGHRS and YFSETQ. V lost 2 bases to trimming and J lost 4 bases, with 9 bases between them. CDR3 protein: CASSFTEGETQYF. The CDR3 DNA reads as TGCGCCAGCAGCTTTACGGAGGGAGAGACCCAGTACTTC.

This clone was seen a few times. A junction end diverges from the germline sequence, so it may reflect a read error. The chain recombines TRBV29-1 with TRBJ2-7; D is possibly TRBD1 (6 bases). The CDR3 has 13 residues. CDR1 is SQVTM, CDR2 ANQGSEA, per germline. The CDR3 DNA sequence: TGCAGCGGTGAAATGTCCAGGGGCTACGAGCAGTACTTC. This translates into CSGEMSRGYEQYF.

This clone was counted a few times. The CDR3 loop is CASSRQSRGGTDTQYF. In DNA form, the CDR3 reads TGTGCCAGCAGCCGCCAGAGCAGGGGTGGGACAGATACGCAGTATTTT. The rearrangement links TRBV5-4 to TRBJ2-3, with a possible D match to TRBD1 (6 bases). Trimming cost V 4 bases and J 3 bases, with 18 bases left between them. Germline V gives CDR1 SGHNT, CDR2 YYREEE (reference sequence). The CDR3 loop spans 16 amino acids.

The V call is TRBV9, the J call TRBJ2-5; D not resolved. The CDR3 extends over 13 amino acids. Trimming removed 4 bases at V and 1 base at J, with 8 bases between. Germline-derived CDR1 and CDR2 are SGDLS and YYNGEE. DNA for the CDR3: TGTGCCAGCAGCCTAACTACCCAAGAGACCCAGTACTTC. It codes for CASSLTTQETQYF. Variable domain in full (rest from reference TRBV9 and TRBJ2-5): DSGVTQTPKHLITATGQRVTLRCSPRSGDLSVYWYQQSLDQGLQFLIQYYNGEERAKGNILERFSAQQFPDLHSELNLSSLELGDSALYFCASSLTTQETQYFGPGTRLLVL.

V and J are TRBV7-9 and TRBJ2-7; D is uncertain. CDR3 length equals 15 residues. V was trimmed by 2 bases and J by 5 bases, leaving 16 bases between them. CDR1 SEHNR and CDR2 FQNEAQ come from the germline V gene (reference sequence). CDR3 protein: CASSLTASTNHEQYF. In DNA, the CDR3 is TGTGCCAGCAGCTTAACTGCCAGTACCAACCACGAGCAGTACTTC.

The chain joins TRBV13 to TRBJ1-5; D is ambiguous. V lost 0 bases, J lost 7 bases, and 13 bases lay in between. Germline CDR1 PRHDT, CDR2 FYEKMQ (reference sequence). The CDR3 runs to 15 residues. CDR3 residues: CASSLGLGQGQPQHF. CDR3 DNA sequence: TGTGCCAGCAGCTTAGGGTTAGGGCAAGGACAGCCCCAGCATTTT.

This clone was picked up a small number of times. This sequence joins TRBV7-2 and TRBJ2-7; 9 bases align to TRBD2. This CDR3 has 13 residues. The V segment lost 5 bases and the J segment 7 bases; nucleotides outside the gene matches: 6. From germline, CDR1 is SGHTA and CDR2 FQGNSA. This CDR3 reads CASSVTSGWEQYF. The DNA of the CDR3 is TGTGCCAGCAGCGTGACTAGCGGTTGGGAGCAGTACTTC.

This clone turned up a few times. This chain connects TRBV9 to TRBJ1-4, with D tentatively TRBD1 (5 bases). CDR1 is SGDLS and CDR2 is YYNGEE in the germline V gene. V was cut by 3 bases and J by 0 bases, with 6 bases left in between. The CDR3 loop spans 14 amino acids. Here the CDR3 DNA reads TGTGCCAGCAGCGGGGACGCAACTAATGAAAAACTGTTTTTT. This codes for CASSGDATNEKLFF.

V usage is TRBV7-9 and J usage is TRBJ1-2; 7 bases match TRBD1. The germline CDR1 and CDR2 sequences are SEHNR and FQNEAQ (reference sequence). The trim removed 4 bases at V and 0 bases at J, leaving 5 bases unmatched. CDR3 length: 15 amino acids. Here the CDR3 DNA reads TGTGCCAGCAGCTCTTCGGGACAGTCTAACTATGGCTACACCTTC. It codes for CASSSSGQSNYGYTF.

This chain links TRBV4-1 with TRBJ2-5; TRBD2 might be the D (6 bases). The CDR3 is made up of 17 amino acids. Germline CDR1 MGHRA, CDR2 YSYEKL. Deletions cut 1 base from V and 5 bases from J, with 20 bases between. The CDR3 sequence is CASSQGVGLARGETQYF. In DNA, the CDR3 is TGCGCCAGCAGCCAAGGGGTCGGGCTAGCGCGAGGGGAGACCCAGTACTTC.

This clone was seen more than once but under ten times. The chain joins TRBV12-5 to TRBJ2-5; D call uncertain. The CDR3 has 16 residues. Trimming stripped 0 bases from V and 1 base from J, with 12 bases between. Germline values: CDR1 LGHNT, CDR2 FRNRAP. Here the CDR3 DNA reads TGTGCTAGTGGTTTGGTCGGCCTTGGCCCCCAAGAGACCCAGTACTTC. This sequence encodes CASGLVGLGPQETQYF.

This clone was seen a few times. This chain connects TRBV10-3 to TRBJ1-3, with D possibly matching TRBD1 (5 bases). The CDR3 is 17 residues long. Trimming cost V 6 bases and J 0 bases, with 18 bases left between them. Germline-derived CDR1 and CDR2 are ENHRY and SYGVKD. CDR3 residues: CAIRRGTGTASGNTIYF. The CDR3 DNA reads TGTGCCATCAGGAGGGGAACCGGGACGGCCTCTGGAAACACCATATATTTT.

The chain joins TRBV7-2 to TRBJ2-1, with D possibly matching TRBD1 (6 bases). CDR1 and CDR2 from the germline V gene are SGHTA and FQGNSA. CDR3 length: 14 residues. The V end was cut by 5 bases, the J end by 2 bases, with 10 bases between. The DNA of the CDR3 is TGTGCCAGCAGCCTACAGGGCCCCTACAATGAGCAGTTCTTC. Translating it yields CASSLQGPYNEQFF.

This clone was seen only a few times. The gene calls are TRBV11-2 and TRBJ1-5; TRBD1 agrees at 9 bases. The V segment lost 2 bases and the J segment 6 bases; nucleotides outside the gene matches: 8. Germline CDR1 reads SGHAT; CDR2 reads FQNNGV. This CDR3 region has 16 residues. The CDR3 spells CASSLNRGRRLQPQHF. The CDR3 bases are TGTGCCAGCAGCTTAAACAGGGGGCGCCGGCTTCAGCCCCAGCATTTT. The whole variable domain, filled in from reference TRBV11-2 and TRBJ1-5, reads EAGVAQSPRYKIIEKRQSVAFWCNPISGHATLYWYQQILGQGPKLLIQFQNNGVVDDSQLPKDRFSAERLKGVDSTLKIQPAKLEDSAVYLCASSLNRGRRLQPQHFGDGTRLSIL.

The chain uses TRBV7-9 and TRBJ2-3; the D call may be TRBD1 or TRBD2 (5 bases each). The length of the CDR3 is 14 residues. The germline V gene encodes CDR1 SEHNR and CDR2 FQNEAQ (reference sequence). Trimming left V 1 base short and J 6 bases short, with 11 bases between. For the CDR3, the DNA is TGTGCCAGCAGCTTAGGGGGACCGCGGGATACGCAGTATTTT. This sequence encodes CASSLGGPRDTQYF.

The rearrangement links TRBV30 to TRBJ1-4; possible D gene TRBD1, 5 bases. V lost 3 bases to trimming and J lost 10 bases, with 9 bases between them. The CDR3 extends over 11 amino acids. Germline CDR1 and CDR2: GTSNPN and SVGIG (reference sequence). The DNA for the CDR3 is TGTGCCTGGAGCCGTGGGGGAAAACTGTTTTTT. Encoded protein: CAWSRGGKLFF. The whole variable domain, remainder taken from reference TRBV30 and TRBJ1-4, is SQTIHQWPATLVQPVGSPLSLECTVEGTSNPNLYWYRQAAGRGLQLLFYSVGIGQISSEVPQNLSASRPQDRQFILSSKKLLLSDSGFYLCAWSRGGKLFFGSGTQLSVL.

The chain uses TRBV27 and TRBJ1-6, with TRBD1 matching 8 bases. The CDR3 runs to 14 residues. Germline trimming cut 5 bases from V and 9 bases from J; bases unmatched to any gene: 6. Germline loops: CDR1 MNHEY, CDR2 SMNVEV (reference sequence). The CDR3 reads CASSLDRVGSPLHF. CDR3 sequence (DNA): TGTGCCAGCAGTCTGGACAGGGTGGGTTCACCCCTCCACTTT.

This clone has a count of ten or more. The chain is built from TRBV29-1 and TRBJ2-3; unclear D gene. This CDR3 contains 9 residues. V was cut by 4 bases and J by 10 bases, with 6 bases left in between. From germline, CDR1 is SQVTM and CDR2 ANQGSEA. CDR3 loop: CSVGLAQYF. For the CDR3, the DNA is TGCAGCGTTGGATTGGCGCAGTATTTT.

This rearrangement joins TRBV9 to TRBJ1-6; the D is unclear. CDR1 is SGDLS and CDR2 is YYNGEE in the germline V gene. Trimming pared 0 bases from V and 9 bases from J, leaving 4 bases between. This CDR3 is built from 12 residues. In nucleotides, the CDR3 is TGTGCCAGCAGCGTAGAATCTTCACCCCTCCACTTT. Residues: CASSVESSPLHF.

The rearrangement uses TRBV13 and TRBJ1-4; D not resolved. Trimming left V 8 bases short and J 3 bases short, with 13 bases between. This CDR3 is 14 amino acids long. Looked up from germline, CDR1 is PRHDT and CDR2 is FYEKMQ (reference sequence). CDR3 coding DNA: TGTGCCAGCCGGGAGCTCGGGTCTAATGAAAAACTGTTTTTT. Its translation: CASRELGSNEKLFF.

The V call is TRBV4-2, the J call TRBJ1-2; unclear D gene. V was shortened by 0 bases and J by 0 bases, with 8 bases between the two germline ends. The CDR3 is 15 residues long. The germline gives CDR1 LGHNA, CDR2 YNFKEQ. The CDR3 here is CASSQEGLSNYGYTF. The CDR3 DNA follows: TGTGCCAGCAGCCAAGAAGGACTTTCTAACTATGGCTACACCTTC.